This entry features one TCR beta chain sequence. Its antigen remains undetermined. No much larger clone is present one base from it, and per-base qualities are unavailable. In total, roughly 670 healthy bone marrow donors made up the cohort. At the time of sampling, all cohort members were nominally healthy, though unrecorded immune exposures were likely present. The donor was CMV seropositive and was included in the group of 300 or so seropositive cohort members. Every donor gave a peripheral blood sample, and the peripheral blood mononuclear cells from that sample were used for TCR beta sequencing. Genomic DNA extraction from the blood cell samples was performed with the Qiagen DNeasy Blood Extraction Kit. The sample originates from a study of cytomegalovirus exposure and HLA in healthy donors (TCRdb year 2017). The study in broad terms: An earlier analysis of around 600 of the donors reported 250 to 300 Gb of sequence data and about 100 million unique TCR beta sequences from roughly 200 million T cells. HLA typing covered class I and class II loci at four-digit resolution. The study combined high-throughput TCR immunosequencing, statistical association of individual TCRs with disease status, and machine learning to predict cytomegalovirus infection status. The study was designed to test whether signatures of past pathogen exposure could be identified by cataloging public T cell receptors. The T cell repertoires of roughly 660 subjects were profiled by immunosequencing and related to cytomegalovirus serostatus. Donor age, sex, ethnicity and CMV serostatus were collected together with the repertoire data. Of the roughly 400 genotyped donors, over 70% fell in the genetic ancestry cluster associated with self-reported Caucasian donors. Across 398 genotyped donors of the cohort, an average of about 220,000 unique TCR beta nucleotide sequences per donor were sequenced, and 15% to 20% of those sequences were non-productive. About five DR-DQ haplotypes were handled as single units for association and clustering because linkage in the cohort was strong. An early release that covered 500 to 800 HLA-typed donors contained around 300 gigabases of sequencing data and 80 million or so unique TCR sequences. All discovery cohort repertoires had been generated on a single sequencing platform. The later analysis used no new phenotypic data to find candidate immune exposures, relying instead on TCR beta sequences and their occurrence across donors. To decide whether each TCR beta V gene segment behaved as functional or pseudogenic, an earlier analysis of some 600 of the donors relied on high-throughput TCR beta sequencing. Typing coverage varied by locus: roughly 620-630 donors for A, B, C, DRB1 and DQB1; approximately 520 for DQA1; over 600 for DPA1; 450 to 480 for DPB1. Besides the first cohort of roughly 640 subjects, a separate validation cohort made up of over a hundred different subjects was used. A later analysis re-examined previously published TCR beta repertoires from about 700 donors and added high-resolution HLA genotyping to investigate patterns of TCR occurrence. In a later genetic analysis, genome-wide SNP genotypes for about 65% of the 666 donors were used, and that subset was treated as a discovery cohort.

Library method: the immunoSEQ multiplex PCR assay. A mixture of 60 forward primers for TCR Vbeta segments and 13 reverse primers for TCR Jbeta segments was used in the multiplex PCR. The CDR3 region of rearranged TCR beta genes was amplified from genomic DNA with a multiplex PCR assay. Amplified TCR beta libraries were sequenced as 87-base-pair reads on the Illumina HiSeq System. Per the authors' processing: Across the 670 or so repertoires, a later analysis counted approximately 75 million unique TCR beta chains, approximately 10 million of which were shared by at least two donors. Raw reads were error-corrected and collapsed into unique sequences by a nearest-neighbor algorithm in which closely related sequences were merged to remove PCR and sequencing errors. Alignment of CDR3 sequences to IMGT reference sequences was used to assign V, D and J gene segments. For a sequence to be retained, at least a six-nucleotide match to both a V gene segment and a J gene segment was required. A rearrangement was called productive if the CDR3 had no stop codons and remained in frame with V and J, and every other rearrangement was called non-productive. CDR3 was defined by IMGT convention, running from the second conserved V-encoded cysteine to the conserved J-encoded phenylalanine. The earlier analysis of 450 to 750 of the donors excluded any sequence lacking an unambiguous match to a single V gene segment. An earlier analysis of 550 to 650 of the donors classified V segments as functional when productive rearrangements were above 56.7% and as segregating when the standard deviation between donors was above 5%. A statistical classification framework was built for diagnosing cytomegalovirus status from the catalog of TCR beta chain sequences. In a later analysis, TCR nucleotide sequences were compared against IMGT/GENE-DB human TR gene sequences so that V and J genes could be assigned. Using the TCRdist pipeline, a later analysis assigned CDR3 sequences along with most-parsimonious VDJ recombination scenarios. In a later analysis, each TCR beta chain was defined by its CDR3 amino acid sequence together with its V-gene family, and reads lacking a unique V-gene family were excluded. In a later analysis, 500 to 700 highly shared, low-generation-probability nucleotide sequences were removed to address suspected cross-contamination and a sequencing artifact. For each public chain, a later analysis derived a clonal expansion index from normalized ranks of inferred template counts within each repertoire. A later analysis computed generation probabilities with a VDJ recombination model fitted to out-of-frame rearrangements, and checked the results against IGoR. In a later analysis, hypergeometric tests were used to score TCR-TCR, TCR-HLA and TCR-CMV co-occurrence, with a repertoire-size bias correction applied to TCR pairs. A later analysis estimated false discovery rates by permuting HLA or CMV assignments 20 times. In a later analysis, co-occurring TCRs were grouped using DBSCAN, with TCRdist sequence similarity added in when clustering inside HLA-allele-positive subsets. Repertoires with fewer than 30,000 or more than 120,000 public chains were left out of co-occurrence clustering, as were a handful of repertoires with anomalous nucleotide sharing. Held by TCRdb, this immuneACCESS table contains in-frame sequences only and omits some clones. Under half of the omission traces to an unresolved V gene where checked; the cause of the rest is unknown. V, J and clone size are those of that table, while D and trimming were read from the DNA. The sample table records 110,000 or so clones; 67% of these occur just once. The ten most abundant clones make up about 8% of the sample.

The CDR3 contains 14 residues, cysteine and phenylalanine counted. Solely the CDR3 DNA is kept, with 42 bases framed from the first base. In the germline V gene (reference sequence), CDR1 corresponds to SGHNT and CDR2 to YYREEE. Trimming takes 7 bases off V and 4 bases off J; junction bases not matched to a gene: 10. The paper as a whole reports these results and caveats: The only immune exposure information available for the cohort was CMV serostatus. At a false discovery rate of 0.05, a later analysis linked about 16,000 TCR beta sequences to specific HLA alleles. Because HLA typing was missing for some donors at each locus, association tests included only the typed subset. This cohort had only TCR beta chains sequenced, and the lack of alpha or paired-chain data limited which features could be detected. In vitro tests confirmed that a few of the cytomegalovirus-associated TCR beta chains recognize cytomegalovirus antigens. The authors suggested that the approach could potentially be generalized to other disease states and immunological phenotypes. A further reported finding was that TCR beta sequences accurately predicted the HLA-A and HLA-B alleles for most subjects in the first cohort. Most TCR sequences were observed very rarely across donors, whereas some public TCRs were present in many individuals. A total of about 180 TCR beta chains were listed by the study as associated with cytomegalovirus. A later analysis found that most CMV-associated TCR beta chains appeared HLA-restricted, with HLA associations seemingly driven largely by CMV exposure. Some IMGT-functional V segments, including TRBV6-2 and TRBV6-3, could not be told apart with the 87-base-pair reads, so those segments were excluded. About 17 rarely observed V segments, including chromosome 9 orphons, were excluded from the earlier analysis of about 610 of the donors because counts were too low. V-gene and J-gene trimming of TCR beta chains was associated with a missense DCLRE1C variant in a later genetic analysis, and the association was replicated in an independent cohort. An earlier analysis of approximately 570 of the donors showed that most TCR beta V segments appeared in productive rearrangements either about 87% or about 30% of the time, which broadly matched IMGT annotations. Correlated functional status among segregating V segments might reflect linkage disequilibrium, but an unknown experimental factor could not be ruled out. Compared with equally common non-associated chains, HLA-associated TCR beta chains in a later analysis were more clonally expanded and had lower generation probabilities. A cluster of highly shared sequence variants was judged likely to be a technical artifact of the sequencing pipeline. Cytomegalovirus status was reported to be diagnosed by the classifier with high specificity and sensitivity in both the original and validation cohorts. When HLA alleles, especially DR and DQ, strongly co-occurred, TCR associations were difficult to assign to individual alleles. Several of the top co-occurrence clusters appeared to be linked to parvovirus B19, influenza, CMV and Epstein-Barr virus, according to a later analysis. Presence/absence analyses assumed roughly uniform sequencing depth across donors, an assumption that may not hold. A later analysis found that TCR association rates varied across HLA loci, with DRB1 alleles showing the most associated TCRs and HLA-C alleles the fewest. A later genetic analysis reported fewer N-insertions in productive TCRs among donors in an Asian-associated ancestry cluster than the roughly 670-donor mean.

The receptor's source is a man aged 18 to 29 in good health and CMV-seropositive. The receptor chain draws on TRBV5-4 and TRBJ2-5, and 7 junctional nucleotides match TRBD2. Sequenced input: PBMCs. The DNA sequence is given as TGTGCCAGCGGTGGGCCGGGGGGTCCAGAGACCCAGTACTTC. The translation is CASGGPGGPETQYF.